This entry is about one T cell receptor (beta chain). Its antigen remains unknown. Via MiXCR, TCRdb re-called the reads, giving one row per CDR3 protein. The sample includes roughly 6,700 distinct CDR3 sequences, 15% to 20% of them seen just once. The sample is drawn from a study of liver allograft versus peripheral blood T cells. The wider study: A comparison was made between T cell receptor repertoires in transplanted livers and those in recipients' peripheral blood.

The study, taken as a whole, reports: Liver allograft repertoires of T cell receptors reportedly diverged from peripheral blood repertoires.

V was pared by 4 bases and J by 3 bases, with 13 bases between. The CDR3 is made up of 15 amino acids. Germline V lookup: CDR1 MNHNS, CDR2 SASEGT. This receptor was obtained from a human patient who had a liver transplant. Part of the T cells may come from the graft donor. The J gene is TRBJ2-1, the V gene TRBV6-1, with D perhaps matching TRBD1 (5 bases). The CDR3 loop is CASSGGRISYNEQFF. CDR3 coding DNA: TGTGCCAGCAGTGGGGGCAGAATTAGCTACAATGAGCAGTTCTTC.